The sequence of this TCR beta chain was determined in a study of early T cells in non-severe SARS-CoV-2 infection. Study-level background: Sequenced material consisted of bulk RNA (from unsorted whole blood), and chains were unpaired.

This clonotype was seen a handful of times. No antigen is known for it. Overall study results and limits: VDJdb matching, biased toward anti-spike CD8 responses, missed private and CD4 specificities.

Germline values: CDR1 MNHNS, CDR2 SASEGT. V lost 8 bases to trimming and J lost 0 bases, with 12 bases between them. This CDR3 has 14 amino acids. Unique molecular identifiers tagged individual cDNA molecules. Each CDR3 protein gets one entry after TCRdb re-called the 5' RACE reads with MiXCR. The table has 86,000 or so distinct CDR3 sequences, roughly an eighth seen once; the top ten hold around 3%. The TCR sequence derives from an adult who was a healthcare worker with PCR-confirmed SARS-CoV-2 infection or an uninfected control (not recorded which). This rearrangement joins TRBV6-1 to TRBJ2-3; the D gene is possibly TRBD1 (6 bases). The sequenced sample consisted of whole blood. Here the CDR3 DNA reads TGTGCCAGCCGTGTAGGGGGAAGCACAGATACGCAGTATTTT. The encoded protein is CASRVGGSTDTQYF.